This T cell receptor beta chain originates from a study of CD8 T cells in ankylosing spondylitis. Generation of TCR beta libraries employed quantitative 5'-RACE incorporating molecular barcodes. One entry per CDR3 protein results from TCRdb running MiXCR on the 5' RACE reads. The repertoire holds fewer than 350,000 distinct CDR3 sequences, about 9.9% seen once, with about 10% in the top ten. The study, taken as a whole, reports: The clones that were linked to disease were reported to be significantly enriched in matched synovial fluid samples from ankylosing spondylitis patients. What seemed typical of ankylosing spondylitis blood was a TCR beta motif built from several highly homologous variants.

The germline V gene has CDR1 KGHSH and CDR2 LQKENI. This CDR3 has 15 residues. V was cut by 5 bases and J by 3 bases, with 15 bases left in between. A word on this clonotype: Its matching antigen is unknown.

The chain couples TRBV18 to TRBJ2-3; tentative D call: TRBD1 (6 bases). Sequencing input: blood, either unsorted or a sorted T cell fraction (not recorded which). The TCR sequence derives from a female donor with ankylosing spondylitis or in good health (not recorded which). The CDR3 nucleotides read TGTGCCAGCTCAGGTGGTGGACAGAATACAGATACGCAGTATTTT. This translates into CASSGGGQNTDTQYF. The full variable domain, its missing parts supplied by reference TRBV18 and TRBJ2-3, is NAGVMQNPRHLVRRRGQEARLRCSPMKGHSHVYWYRQLPEEGLKFMVYLQKENIIDESGMPKERFSAEFPKEGPSILRIQQVVRGDSAAYFCASSGGGQNTDTQYFGPGTRLTVL.